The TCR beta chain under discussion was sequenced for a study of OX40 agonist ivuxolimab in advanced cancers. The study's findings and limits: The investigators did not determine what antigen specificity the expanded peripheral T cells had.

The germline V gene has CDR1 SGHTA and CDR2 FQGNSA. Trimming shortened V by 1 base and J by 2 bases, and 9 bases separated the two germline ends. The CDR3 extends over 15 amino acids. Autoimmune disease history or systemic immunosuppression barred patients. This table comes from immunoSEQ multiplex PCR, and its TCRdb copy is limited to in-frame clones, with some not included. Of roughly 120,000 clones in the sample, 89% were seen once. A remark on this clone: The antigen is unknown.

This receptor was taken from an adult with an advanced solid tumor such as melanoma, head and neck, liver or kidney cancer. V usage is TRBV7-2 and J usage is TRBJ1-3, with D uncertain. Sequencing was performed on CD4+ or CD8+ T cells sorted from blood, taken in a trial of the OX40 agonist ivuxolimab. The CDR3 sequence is CASSLGPPPGNTIYF. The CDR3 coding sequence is TGTGCCAGCAGCTTAGGGCCTCCCCCTGGAAACACCATATATTTT.